This T cell receptor (beta chain) is drawn from a study of CD8 T cells in ankylosing spondylitis. Study conclusions and caveats: According to the report, clones linked to the disease were significantly enriched in matched synovial fluid samples taken from ankylosing spondylitis patients. Disease-linked clones were found to be CD8+ and relatively rare in peripheral blood. It appeared that ankylosing spondylitis blood was characterized by a TCR beta motif of several highly homologous variants.

Trimming took 8 bases from V and 0 from J, leaving 5 bases between them. The CDR3 extends over 13 amino acids. Generation of TCR beta libraries employed quantitative 5'-RACE incorporating molecular barcodes. MiXCR, run by TCRdb on the 5' RACE reads, gives a single entry per CDR3 protein. The sample comprises a few hundred thousand distinct CDR3 sequences, 20% to 30% of which are singletons, and around 0.64% rests with the top ten. This clonotype was seen many times. Its antigen remains unidentified. The clonotype comes from a male donor with ankylosing spondylitis or in good health (not recorded which). The specimen was blood, either unsorted or a sorted T cell fraction (not recorded which). The chain recombines TRBV12-3 or TRBV12-4 with TRBJ2-6; D not certain. The CDR3 DNA sequence: TGTGCCAGCCAGTACTCTGGGGCCAACGTCCTGACTTTC. It specifies CASQYSGANVLTF.